This T cell receptor (beta chain) derives from a study of T cells in Graves' hyperthyroidism and ophthalmopathy. Germline V gene data show CDR1 as GTSNPN and CDR2 as SVGIG (reference sequence). The V and J ends lost 0 bases and 7 bases respectively, with 6 bases between them. This CDR3 spans 11 amino acids. Ten or more counts support this clonotype. Using RNA transcripts as the source, TCR beta CDR3 regions were amplified. The TCR CDR3 was amplified in a first-round RT-PCR using the HTBI primer set. TCRdb reprocessed the multiplex PCR reads via MiXCR and lists one record per CDR3 protein. The table shows under 450,000 distinct CDR3 sequences, with 13% occurring only once.

V gene TRBV30 combines with J gene TRBJ1-1; the D is unclear. The receptor was isolated from a man aged 30-40 years with Graves' hyperthyroidism that later progressed to Graves' ophthalmopathy. The specimen was blood. CDR3 sequence: CAWSVQYEAFF. The CDR3 DNA reads TGTGCCTGGAGTGTACAGTATGAAGCTTTCTTT.